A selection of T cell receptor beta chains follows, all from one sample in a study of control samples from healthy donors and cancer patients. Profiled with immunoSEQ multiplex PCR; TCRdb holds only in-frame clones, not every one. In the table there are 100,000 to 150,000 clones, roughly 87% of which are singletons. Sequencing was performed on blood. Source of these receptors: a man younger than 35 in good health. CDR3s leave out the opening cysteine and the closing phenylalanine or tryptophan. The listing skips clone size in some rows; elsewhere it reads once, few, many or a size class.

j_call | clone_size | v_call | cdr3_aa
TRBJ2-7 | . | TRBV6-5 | ASSYSHRGSYEQY
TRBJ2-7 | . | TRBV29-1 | SVAHLLLDEQY
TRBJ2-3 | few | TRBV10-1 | ASSESPPAGGLDTQY
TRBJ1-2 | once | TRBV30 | ANGRADYGYT
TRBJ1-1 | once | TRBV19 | ASSINRGNEAF
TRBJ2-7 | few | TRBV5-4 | ASNHRDRGIHEQY
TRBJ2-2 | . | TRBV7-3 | ASSSTGGLFLTGELF
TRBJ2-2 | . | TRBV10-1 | ASRRLARNTGELF
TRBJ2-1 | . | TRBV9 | ASSVVARGTGNEQF
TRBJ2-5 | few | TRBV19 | ASQQGAWETQY
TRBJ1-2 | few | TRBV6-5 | ASSRDRGDYGYT
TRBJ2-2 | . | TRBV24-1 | ATSDLSTSGNPNTGELF
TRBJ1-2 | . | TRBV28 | ASSSGQVNYGYT
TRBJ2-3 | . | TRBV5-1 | ASSLVLGTTADTQY
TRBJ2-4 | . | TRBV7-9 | ASSPFGREDIQY
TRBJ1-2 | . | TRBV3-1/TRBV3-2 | ASSQEDGRYFYGYT
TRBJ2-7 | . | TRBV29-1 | SVIRPGPYEQY
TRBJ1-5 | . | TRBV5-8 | ASSLWDRDYQPQH
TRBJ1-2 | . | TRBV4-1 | ASSQEGRILYGYT
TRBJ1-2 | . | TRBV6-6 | ASSYTGEGVGYGYT
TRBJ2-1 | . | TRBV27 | ASSLIGRYNEQF
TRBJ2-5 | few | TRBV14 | ASGTKWTQY
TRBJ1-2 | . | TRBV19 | ASTTGGNYGYT
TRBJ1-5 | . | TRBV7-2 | ASSTSGATYSNQPQH
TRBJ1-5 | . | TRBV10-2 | ASSGGTGIGPQH
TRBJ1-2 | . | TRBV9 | ASSLMTDNYGYT
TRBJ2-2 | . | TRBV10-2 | ASSETRNPPGELF
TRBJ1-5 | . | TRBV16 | ASSQFSRDRVLGQPQH
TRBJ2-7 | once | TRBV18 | ASSPSTGSYEQY
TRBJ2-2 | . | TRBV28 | ASSLSPGQEGGELF
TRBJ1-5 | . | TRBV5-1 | ASSLAGLGNQPQH
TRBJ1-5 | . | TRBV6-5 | ASTYDRTGNQPQH
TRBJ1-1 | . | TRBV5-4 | ASSPGSGTEAF
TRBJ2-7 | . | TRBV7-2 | ASRLGQGSHEQY
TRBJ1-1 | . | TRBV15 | ATSNSPVNTEAF
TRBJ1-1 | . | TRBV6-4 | ASSSGPPPYEAF
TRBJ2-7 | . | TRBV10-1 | ASSESRWGSYEQY
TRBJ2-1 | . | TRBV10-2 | ASSESRLAGGHSYNEQF
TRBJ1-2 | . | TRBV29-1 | SVELMAGYT
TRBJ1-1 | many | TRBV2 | ASSLTREAF
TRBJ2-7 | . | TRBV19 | ASSISTGAKKNEQY
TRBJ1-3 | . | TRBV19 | ASNFGRTGNTIY
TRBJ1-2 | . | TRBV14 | ASSLLGLGPYGYT
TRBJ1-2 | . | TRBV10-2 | ASSLSGGVSGYT
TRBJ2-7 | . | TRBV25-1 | ASSVSRSSYEQY
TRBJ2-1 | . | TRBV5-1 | ASSLGAGGYNEQF
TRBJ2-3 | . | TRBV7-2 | ASSLTGTSGRFADTQY
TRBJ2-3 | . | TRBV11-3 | ASSLAGGRTDTQY
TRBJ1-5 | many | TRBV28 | ASSFAGNQPQH
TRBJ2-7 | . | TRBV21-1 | ASSKALRGPHYEQY
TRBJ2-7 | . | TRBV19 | ASGGVGSYEQY
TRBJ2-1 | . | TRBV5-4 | ASSWRGNSYNEQF
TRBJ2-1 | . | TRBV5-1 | ASSLMGLAGPNEQF